This T cell receptor beta chain comes out of a study of beta chain features in type 1 diabetes. Regarding the study as a whole: Moderate but significant shortening of TCRB CDR3s was recorded in all four CD4+ subsets from Type 1 diabetes patients.

There are a few counts of this clone. Antigen unknown. Every bit of the isolated RNA underwent reverse transcription, so sequencing read expressed TCRB transcripts. Method: immunoSEQ multiplex PCR; TCRdb's copy keeps in-frame clones and lacks some. The repertoire consists of 500,000 to 850,000 clones, with about 14% occurring once and the leading ten covering just under 0.04%. Looked up from germline, CDR1 is SQVTM and CDR2 is ANQGSEA. There are 12 residues in the CDR3. V lost 5 bases and J lost 0, with 7 bases in between. Sequenced sample: naive CD4+ T cells from blood. The chain carries TRBV29-1 and TRBJ1-1; D gene ambiguous. The receptor was isolated from a man younger than 35 with type 1 diabetes. CDR3 nucleotide sequence: TGCAGCGTTCATTGGGTGAACACTGAAGCTTTCTTT. It yields the protein CSVHWVNTEAFF.